The TCR beta chain described here comes from a study of shared clonotypes between healthy human individuals. Tens of thousands of T cell genomes (approximately 210 ng DNA) went into each sorted-subset replicate. TCRdb's copy holds only in-frame clones and misses some; the assay was immunoSEQ multiplex PCR. The table lists some 2,100,000 clones, 90% to 96% of them singletons. Comments on this clone: What it recognizes is unknown.

General study findings and limits: Shared across a few donors were roughly 5.3% of the naive CD4 clonotypes.

Trimming cost V 0 bases and J 7 bases, with 16 bases left between them. The germline gives CDR1 SGHKS, CDR2 YYEKEE (reference sequence). This CDR3 region has 16 residues. Those who donated were healthy HIV-negative adults, with no recent acute infections or vaccinations reported. This TCR came from a man between 18 and 29 years old in good health. The genes are TRBV5-5 and TRBJ2-2, with TRBD1 as a possible D gene (5 bases). The sequenced sample was naive CD4+ T cells sorted from blood. Described subset: CD45RA+ positively selected. The DNA of the CDR3 is TGTGCCAGCAGCTTGGAATCAGGGCGGAAGGGCGGGGAGCTGTTTTTT. Amino acids: CASSLESGRKGGELFF.